This T cell receptor beta chain was recovered during a study of neoadjuvant anti-PD-1 for oral cavity cancer. Germline lookup yields CDR1 SEHNR and CDR2 FQNEAQ (reference sequence). The CDR3 consists of 15 residues. V was pared by 2 bases and J by 5 bases, with 13 bases between. Produced via immunoSEQ multiplex PCR; TCRdb's table is partial and in-frame only. The sample includes several thousand clones, approximately 70% seen only once; the top ten take under 3.5%. The time point here: after neoadjuvant nivolumab, at surgical resection. This TCR was sampled from a person aged 40-85 years with oral cavity squamous cell carcinoma. Source: PBMCs, taken after nivolumab (anti-PD-1) treatment. The chain employs TRBV7-9 and TRBJ2-1, with a tentative D call TRBD2 (7 bases). The CDR3 is CASSLRGGTHNEQFF. CDR3 in DNA: TGTGCCAGCAGCTTAAGGGGGGGGACGCACAATGAGCAGTTCTTC.